The T cell receptor beta chain under discussion was sequenced for a study of early T cells in non-severe SARS-CoV-2 infection. TCRdb fed the 5' RACE reads into MiXCR, producing one record per CDR3 protein. Here the sample spans about 64,000 distinct CDR3 sequences, 8.8% being singletons. With 2 bases clipped from V and 0 bases from J, the junction kept 7 bases outside the gene matches. In germline, CDR1 is MNHEY, CDR2 SMNVEV (reference sequence). The CDR3 totals 16 residues. The clonotype was recovered from an adult who was a healthcare worker with PCR-confirmed SARS-CoV-2 infection or an uninfected control (not recorded which). This rearrangement joins TRBV27 to TRBJ2-7; 7 bases match TRBD2. Sequencing used whole blood, obtained at baseline. The CDR3 reads CASSLTAGLPSYEQYF. The CDR3 DNA reads TGTGCCAGCAGTTTAACAGCGGGACTGCCCTCCTACGAGCAGTACTTC.